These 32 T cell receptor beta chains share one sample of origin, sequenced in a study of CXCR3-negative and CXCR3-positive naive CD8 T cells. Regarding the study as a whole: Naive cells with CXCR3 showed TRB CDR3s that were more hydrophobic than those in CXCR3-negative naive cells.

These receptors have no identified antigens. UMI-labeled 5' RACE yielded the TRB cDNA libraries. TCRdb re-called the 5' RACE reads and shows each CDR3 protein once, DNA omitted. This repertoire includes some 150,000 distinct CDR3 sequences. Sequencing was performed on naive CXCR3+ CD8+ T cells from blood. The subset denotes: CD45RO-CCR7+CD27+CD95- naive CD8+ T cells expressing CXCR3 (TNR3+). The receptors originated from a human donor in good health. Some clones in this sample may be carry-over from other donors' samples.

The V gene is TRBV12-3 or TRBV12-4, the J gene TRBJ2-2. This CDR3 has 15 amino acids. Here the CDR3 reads CASSPRSRNTGELFF.

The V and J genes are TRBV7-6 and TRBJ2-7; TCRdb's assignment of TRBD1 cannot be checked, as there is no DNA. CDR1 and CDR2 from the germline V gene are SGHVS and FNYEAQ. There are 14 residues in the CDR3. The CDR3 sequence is CASSWTGRRYEQYF.

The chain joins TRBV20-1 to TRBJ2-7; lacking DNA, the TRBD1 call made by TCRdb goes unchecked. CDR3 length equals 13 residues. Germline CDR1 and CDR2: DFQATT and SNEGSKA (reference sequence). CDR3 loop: CSARDTLPYEQYF.

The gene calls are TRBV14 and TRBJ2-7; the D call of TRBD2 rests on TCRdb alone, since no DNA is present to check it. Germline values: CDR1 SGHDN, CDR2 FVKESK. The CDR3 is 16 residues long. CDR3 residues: CASSPGTSGSLYEQYF.

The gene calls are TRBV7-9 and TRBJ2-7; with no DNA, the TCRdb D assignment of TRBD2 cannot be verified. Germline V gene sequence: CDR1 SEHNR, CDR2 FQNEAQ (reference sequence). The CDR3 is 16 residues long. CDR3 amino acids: CASSASTSGSFHEQYF.

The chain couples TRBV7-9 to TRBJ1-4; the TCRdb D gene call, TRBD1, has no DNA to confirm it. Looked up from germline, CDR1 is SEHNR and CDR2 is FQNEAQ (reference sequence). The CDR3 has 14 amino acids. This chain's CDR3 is CASSPGRNLEKLFF.

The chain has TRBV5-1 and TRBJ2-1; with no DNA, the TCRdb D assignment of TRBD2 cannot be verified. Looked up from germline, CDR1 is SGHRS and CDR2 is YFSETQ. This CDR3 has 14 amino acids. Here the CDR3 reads CASSEWGTNNEQFF.

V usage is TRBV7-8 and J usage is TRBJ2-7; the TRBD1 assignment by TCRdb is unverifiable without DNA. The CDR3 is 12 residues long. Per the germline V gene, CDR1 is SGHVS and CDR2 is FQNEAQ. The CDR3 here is CASSTGGDEQYF.

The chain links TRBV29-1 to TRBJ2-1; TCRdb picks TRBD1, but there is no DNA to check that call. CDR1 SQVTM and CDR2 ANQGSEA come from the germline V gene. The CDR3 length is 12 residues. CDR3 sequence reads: CSATVSYNEQFF.

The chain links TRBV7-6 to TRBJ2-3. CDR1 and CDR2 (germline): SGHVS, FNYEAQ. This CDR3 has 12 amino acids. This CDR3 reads CASSDNTDTQYF. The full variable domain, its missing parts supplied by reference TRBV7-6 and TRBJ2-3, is GAGVSQSPRYKVTKRGQDVALRCDPISGHVSLYWYRQALGQGPEFLTYFNYEAQQDKSGLPNDRFSAERPEGSISTLTIQRTEQRDSAMYRCASSDNTDTQYFGPGTRLTVL.

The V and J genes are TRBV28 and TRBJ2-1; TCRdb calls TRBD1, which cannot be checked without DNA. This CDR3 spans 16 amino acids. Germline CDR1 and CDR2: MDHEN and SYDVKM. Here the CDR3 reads CASSYRDRVTYNEQFF.

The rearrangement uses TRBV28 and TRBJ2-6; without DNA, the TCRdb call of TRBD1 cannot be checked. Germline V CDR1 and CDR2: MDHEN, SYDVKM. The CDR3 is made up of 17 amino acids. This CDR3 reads CASSSGTGGSGANVLTF.

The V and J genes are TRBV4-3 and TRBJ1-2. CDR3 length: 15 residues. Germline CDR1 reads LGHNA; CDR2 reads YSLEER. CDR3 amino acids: CASSQDRDPVYGYTF.

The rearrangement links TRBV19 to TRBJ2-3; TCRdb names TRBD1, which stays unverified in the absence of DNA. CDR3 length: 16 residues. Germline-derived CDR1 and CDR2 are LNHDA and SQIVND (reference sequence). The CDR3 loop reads CASSVSGGLSTDTQYF.

The CDR3 here is CASSLNHPGEGEQFF. J is TRBJ2-1 and V is TRBV3-1; lacking DNA, the TRBD1 call made by TCRdb goes unchecked. This CDR3 is built from 15 residues. Germline CDR1 reads LGHDT; CDR2 reads YNNKEL (reference sequence).

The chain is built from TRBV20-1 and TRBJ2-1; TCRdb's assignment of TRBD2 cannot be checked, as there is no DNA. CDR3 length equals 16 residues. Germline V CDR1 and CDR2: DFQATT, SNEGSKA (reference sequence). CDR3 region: CSARGIAGGYYNEQFF.

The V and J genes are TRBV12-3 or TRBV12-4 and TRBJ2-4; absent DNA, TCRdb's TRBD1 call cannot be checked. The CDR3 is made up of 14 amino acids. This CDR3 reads CASSFLDRVNIQYF.

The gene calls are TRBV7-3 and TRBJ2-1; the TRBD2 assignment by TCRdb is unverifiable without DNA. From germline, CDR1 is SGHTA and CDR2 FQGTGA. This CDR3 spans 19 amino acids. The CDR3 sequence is CASSLMGSTGLAVNNEQFF. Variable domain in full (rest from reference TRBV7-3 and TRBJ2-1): GAGVSQTPSNKVTEKGKYVELRCDPISGHTALYWYRQSLGQGPEFLIYFQGTGAADDSGLPNDRFFAVRPEGSVSTLKIQRTERGDSAVYLCASSLMGSTGLAVNNEQFFGPGTRLTVL.

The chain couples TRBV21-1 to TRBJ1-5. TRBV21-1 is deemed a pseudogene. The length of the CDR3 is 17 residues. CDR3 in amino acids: CASSKKSRLTFNQPQHF.

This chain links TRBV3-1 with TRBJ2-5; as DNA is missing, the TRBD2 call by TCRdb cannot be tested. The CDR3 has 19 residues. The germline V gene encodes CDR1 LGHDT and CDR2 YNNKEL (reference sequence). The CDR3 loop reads CASSQESRELNPYQETQYF.

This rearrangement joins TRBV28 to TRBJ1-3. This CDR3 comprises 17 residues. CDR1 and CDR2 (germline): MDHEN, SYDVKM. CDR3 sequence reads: CASSSQVVTSSGNTIYF.

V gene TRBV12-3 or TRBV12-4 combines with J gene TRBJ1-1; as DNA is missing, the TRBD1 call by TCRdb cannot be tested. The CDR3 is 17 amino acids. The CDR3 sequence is CASSLSGQGEENTEAFF.

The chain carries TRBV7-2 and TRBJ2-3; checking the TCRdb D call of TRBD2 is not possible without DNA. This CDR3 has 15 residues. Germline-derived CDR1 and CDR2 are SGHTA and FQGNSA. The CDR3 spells CASSLWTSDTDTQYF. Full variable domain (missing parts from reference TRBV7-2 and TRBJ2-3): GAGVSQSPSNKVTEKGKDVELRCDPISGHTALYWYRQSLGQGLEFLIYFQGNSAPDKSGLPSDRFSAERTGGSVSTLTIQRTQQEDSAVYLCASSLWTSDTDTQYFGPGTRLTVL.

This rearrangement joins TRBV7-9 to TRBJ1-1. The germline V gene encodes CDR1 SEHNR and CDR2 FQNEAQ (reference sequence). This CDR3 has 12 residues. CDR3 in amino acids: CASSFAGSEAFF. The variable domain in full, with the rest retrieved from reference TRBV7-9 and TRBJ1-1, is DTGVSQNPRHKITKRGQNVTFRCDPISEHNRLYWYRQTLGQGPEFLTYFQNEAQLEKSRLLSDRFSAERPKGSFSTLEIQRTEQGDSAMYLCASSFAGSEAFFGQGTRLTVV.

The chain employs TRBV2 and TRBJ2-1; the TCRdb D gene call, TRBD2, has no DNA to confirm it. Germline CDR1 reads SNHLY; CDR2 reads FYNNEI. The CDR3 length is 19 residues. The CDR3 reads CASSERLAGGLLSYNEQFF.

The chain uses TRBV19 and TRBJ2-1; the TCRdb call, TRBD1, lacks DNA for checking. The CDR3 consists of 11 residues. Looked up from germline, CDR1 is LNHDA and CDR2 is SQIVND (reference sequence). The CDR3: CASKQGDEQFF. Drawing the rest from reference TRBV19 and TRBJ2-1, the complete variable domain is DGGITQSPKYLFRKEGQNVTLSCEQNLNHDAMYWYRQDPGQGLRLIYYSQIVNDFQKGDIAEGYSVSREKKESFPLTVTSAQKNPTAFYLCASKQGDEQFFGPGTRLTVL.

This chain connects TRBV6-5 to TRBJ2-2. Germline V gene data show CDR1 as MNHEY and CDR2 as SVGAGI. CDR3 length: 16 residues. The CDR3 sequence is CASSAEQDDDTGELFF.

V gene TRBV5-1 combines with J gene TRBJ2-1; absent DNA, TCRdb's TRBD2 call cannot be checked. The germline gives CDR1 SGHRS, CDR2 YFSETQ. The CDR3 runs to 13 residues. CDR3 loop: CASSFKRDDEQFF.

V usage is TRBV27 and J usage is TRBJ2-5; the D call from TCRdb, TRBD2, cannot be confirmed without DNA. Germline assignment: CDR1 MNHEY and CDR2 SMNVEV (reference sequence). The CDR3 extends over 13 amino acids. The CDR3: CASLGEMRETQYF.

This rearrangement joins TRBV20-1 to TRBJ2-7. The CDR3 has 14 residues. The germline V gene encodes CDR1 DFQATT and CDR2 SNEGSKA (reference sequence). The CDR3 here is CSARAADSSYEQYF.

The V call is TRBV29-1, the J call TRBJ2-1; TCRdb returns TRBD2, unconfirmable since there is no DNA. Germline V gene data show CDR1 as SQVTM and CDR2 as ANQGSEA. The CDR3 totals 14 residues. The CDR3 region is CSVDGLGYYNEQFF.

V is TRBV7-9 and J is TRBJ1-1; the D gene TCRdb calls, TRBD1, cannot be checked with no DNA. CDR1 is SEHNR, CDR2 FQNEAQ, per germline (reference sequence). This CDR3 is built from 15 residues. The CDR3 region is CASSLPIPVGTEAFF.